This TCR beta chain was sequenced for a study of shared clonotypes between healthy human individuals. This CDR3 comprises 15 residues. Germline loops: CDR1 KGHSH, CDR2 LQKENI. Deletions cut 3 bases from V and 3 bases from J, with 15 bases between. TCRdb's table, derived via immunoSEQ multiplex PCR, lists solely in-frame clones and lacks some. The table includes around 2.1 million clones, 95% detected once. The chain employs TRBV18 and TRBJ2-7, with a weak D call TRBD1 (6 bases). The specimen was naive CD4+ T cells sorted from blood. The subset here: CD45RA+ positively selected. The receptor was derived from a man aged 18-30 years in good health. CDR3 amino acids: CASSPTGQDYYEQYF. The CDR3 DNA follows: TGTGCCAGCTCACCTACGGGACAAGATTACTACGAGCAGTACTTC.